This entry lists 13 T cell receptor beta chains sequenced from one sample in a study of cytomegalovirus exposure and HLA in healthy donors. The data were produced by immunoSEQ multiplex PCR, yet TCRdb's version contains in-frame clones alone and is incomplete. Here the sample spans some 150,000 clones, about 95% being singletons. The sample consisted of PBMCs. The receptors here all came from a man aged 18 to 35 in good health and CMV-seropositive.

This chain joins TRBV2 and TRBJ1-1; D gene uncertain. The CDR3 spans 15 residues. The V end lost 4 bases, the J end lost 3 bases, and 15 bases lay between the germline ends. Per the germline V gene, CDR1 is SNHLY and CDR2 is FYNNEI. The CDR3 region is CASSGPFVQDTEAFF. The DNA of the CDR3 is TGTGCCAGCAGTGGACCCTTCGTTCAGGACACTGAAGCTTTCTTT.

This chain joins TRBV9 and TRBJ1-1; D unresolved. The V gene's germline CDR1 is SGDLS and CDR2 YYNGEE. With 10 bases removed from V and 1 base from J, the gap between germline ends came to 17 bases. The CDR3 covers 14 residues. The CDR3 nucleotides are TGTGCCTCAAACCTCGGGGTGGCGAACACTGAAGCTTTCTTT. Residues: CASNLGVANTEAFF.

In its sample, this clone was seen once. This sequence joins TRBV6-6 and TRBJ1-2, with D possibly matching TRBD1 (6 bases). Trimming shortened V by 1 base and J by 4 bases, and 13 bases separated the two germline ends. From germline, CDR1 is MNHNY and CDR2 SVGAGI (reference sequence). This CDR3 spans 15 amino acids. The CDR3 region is CASSYFPTGSYGYTF. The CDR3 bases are TGTGCCAGCAGTTACTTCCCGACAGGAAGCTATGGCTACACCTTC.

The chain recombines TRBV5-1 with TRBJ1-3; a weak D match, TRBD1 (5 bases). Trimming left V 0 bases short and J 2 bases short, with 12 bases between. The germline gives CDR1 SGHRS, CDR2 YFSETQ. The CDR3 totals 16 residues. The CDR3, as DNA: TGCGCCAGCAGCTTGGAAAGGACACGGACTGGAAACACCATATATTTT. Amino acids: CASSLERTRTGNTIYF.

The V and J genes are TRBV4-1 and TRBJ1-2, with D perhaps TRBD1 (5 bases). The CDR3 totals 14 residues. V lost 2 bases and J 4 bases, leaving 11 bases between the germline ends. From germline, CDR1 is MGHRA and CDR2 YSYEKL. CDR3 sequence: CASSQNRGVYGYTF. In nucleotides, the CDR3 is TGCGCCAGCAGCCAAAATAGGGGCGTCTATGGCTACACCTTC.

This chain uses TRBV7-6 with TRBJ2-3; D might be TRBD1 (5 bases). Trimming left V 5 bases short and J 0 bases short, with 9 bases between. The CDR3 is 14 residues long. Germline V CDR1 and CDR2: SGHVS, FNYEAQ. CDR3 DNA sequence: TGTGCCAGCAGCCCGACAGCTAGCACAGATACGCAGTATTTT. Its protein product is CASSPTASTDTQYF. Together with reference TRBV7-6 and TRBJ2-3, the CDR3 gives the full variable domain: GAGVSQSPRYKVTKRGQDVALRCDPISGHVSLYWYRQALGQGPEFLTYFNYEAQQDKSGLPNDRFSAERPEGSISTLTIQRTEQRDSAMYRCASSPTASTDTQYFGPGTRLTVL.

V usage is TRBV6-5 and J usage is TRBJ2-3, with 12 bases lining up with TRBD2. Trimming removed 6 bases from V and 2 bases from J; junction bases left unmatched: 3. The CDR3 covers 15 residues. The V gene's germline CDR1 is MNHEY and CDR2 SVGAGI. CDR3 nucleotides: TGTGCCAGCAGGGGACTAGCGGGTATCACAGATACGCAGTATTTT. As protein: CASRGLAGITDTQYF.

The CDR3 DNA reads as TGTGCCAGCCCCGGGGGGGTCCGTAGGTTGACTAATACGCAGTATTTT. Protein: CASPGGVRRLTNTQYF. V is TRBV25-1 and J is TRBJ2-3; 8 positions agree with TRBD2. V gave up 8 bases and J gave up 7 bases; unmatched junction bases: 17. The V gene's germline CDR1 is MGHDK and CDR2 SYGVNS. This CDR3 is 16 amino acids long.

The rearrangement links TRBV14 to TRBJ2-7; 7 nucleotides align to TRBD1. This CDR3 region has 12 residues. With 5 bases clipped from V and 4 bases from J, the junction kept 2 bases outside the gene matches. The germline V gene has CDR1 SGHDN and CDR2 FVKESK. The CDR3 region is CASSGTVYEQYF. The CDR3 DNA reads TGTGCCAGCAGCGGGACAGTGTACGAGCAGTACTTC.

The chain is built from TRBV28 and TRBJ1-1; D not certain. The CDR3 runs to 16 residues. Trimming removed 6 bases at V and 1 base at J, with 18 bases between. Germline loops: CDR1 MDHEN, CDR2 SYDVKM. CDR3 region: CASRGHAVQRNTEAFF. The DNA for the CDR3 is TGTGCCAGCAGGGGCCACGCCGTACAGAGGAACACTGAAGCTTTCTTT.

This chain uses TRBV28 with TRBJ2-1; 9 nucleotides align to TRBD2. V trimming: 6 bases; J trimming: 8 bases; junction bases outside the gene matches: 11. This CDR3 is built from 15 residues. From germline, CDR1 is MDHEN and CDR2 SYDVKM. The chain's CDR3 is CASSSYLAGLYEQFF. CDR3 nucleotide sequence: TGTGCCAGCAGCTCCTACCTAGCGGGATTGTATGAGCAGTTCTTC.

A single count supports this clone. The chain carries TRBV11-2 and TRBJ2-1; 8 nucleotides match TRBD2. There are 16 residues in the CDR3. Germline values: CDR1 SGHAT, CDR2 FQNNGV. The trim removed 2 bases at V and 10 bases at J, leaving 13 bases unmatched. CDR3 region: CASSLSGGRRQYEQFF. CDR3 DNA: TGTGCCAGCAGCTTATCGGGCGGGAGGCGACAATACGAGCAGTTCTTC.

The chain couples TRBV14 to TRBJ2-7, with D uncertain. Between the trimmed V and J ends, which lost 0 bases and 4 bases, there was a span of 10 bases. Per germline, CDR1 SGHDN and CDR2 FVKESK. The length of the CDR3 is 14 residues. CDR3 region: CASSQDSTGYEQYF. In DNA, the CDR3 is TGTGCCAGCAGCCAAGATTCTACGGGTTACGAGCAGTACTTC.